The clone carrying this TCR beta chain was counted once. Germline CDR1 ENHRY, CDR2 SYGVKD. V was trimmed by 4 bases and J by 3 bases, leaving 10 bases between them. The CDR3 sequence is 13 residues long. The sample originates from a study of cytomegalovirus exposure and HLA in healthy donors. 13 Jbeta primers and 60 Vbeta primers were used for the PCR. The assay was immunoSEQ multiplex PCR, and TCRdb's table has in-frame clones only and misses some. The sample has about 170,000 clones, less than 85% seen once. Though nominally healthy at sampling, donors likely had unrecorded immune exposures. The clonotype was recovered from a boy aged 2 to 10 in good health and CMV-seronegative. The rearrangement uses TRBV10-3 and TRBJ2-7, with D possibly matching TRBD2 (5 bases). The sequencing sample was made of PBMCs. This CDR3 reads CAISGPDYYEQYF. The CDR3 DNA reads TGTGCCATCAGTGGCCCCGACTACTACGAGCAGTACTTC.